The TCR beta chain under discussion was sequenced for a study of monozygotic twins with inflammatory bowel disease. The template switching step added UMIs that contained a 6-nucleotide sample barcode. TCRdb reprocessed the 5' RACE reads, with one entry per CDR3 protein and no DNA. This repertoire includes roughly 150,000 distinct CDR3 sequences. The CDR3 sequence is 12 residues long. Germline V gene sequence: CDR1 SGHRS, CDR2 YFSETQ. The chain couples TRBV5-1 to TRBJ1-2. The sequence derives from a human donor with ulcerative colitis or Crohn's disease, or a healthy co-twin of an affected twin (not recorded which). Sample: blood. The CDR3 sequence: CASSLADYGYTF.